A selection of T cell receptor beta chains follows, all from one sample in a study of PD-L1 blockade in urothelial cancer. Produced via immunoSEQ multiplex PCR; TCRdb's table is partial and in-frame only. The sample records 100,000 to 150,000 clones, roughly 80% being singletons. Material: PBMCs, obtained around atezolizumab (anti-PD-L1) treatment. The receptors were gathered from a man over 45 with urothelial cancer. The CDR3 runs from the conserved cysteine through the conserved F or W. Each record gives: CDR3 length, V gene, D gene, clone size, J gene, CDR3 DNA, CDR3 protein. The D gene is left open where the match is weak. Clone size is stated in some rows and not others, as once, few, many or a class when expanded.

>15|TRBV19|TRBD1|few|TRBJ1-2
TGTGCCAGTAGTCAAGACAGGGGGCGCATACATGGCTACACCTTC
CASSQDRGRIHGYTF
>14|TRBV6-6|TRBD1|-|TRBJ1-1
TGTGCCAGCAGGAGGGACAGCAGGAACACTGAAGCTTTCTTT
CASRRDSRNTEAFF
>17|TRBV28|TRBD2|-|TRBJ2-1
TGTGCCAGCAGTTCGACCCCTGGTACTAGCGGGAGAAATGAGCAGTTCTTC
CASSSTPGTSGRNEQFF
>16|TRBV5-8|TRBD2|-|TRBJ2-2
TGTGCCAGCAGCAAGACTAGCGGGAAGTTCGGCGGGGAGCTGTTTTTT
CASSKTSGKFGGELFF
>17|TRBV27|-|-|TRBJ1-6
TGTGCCAGCAGTTTATCGATGATGCTAGGGGCAGGTTCACCCCTCCACTTT
CASSLSMMLGAGSPLHF
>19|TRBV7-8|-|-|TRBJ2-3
TGTGCCAGCAGCTGGCCCGTTCAGGGGGCGGGAGCAGGGGAAGATACGCAGTATTTT
CASSWPVQGAGAGEDTQYF
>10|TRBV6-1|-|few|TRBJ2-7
TGTGCCAGCTTCTCCCGCGAGCAGTACTTC
CASFSREQYF
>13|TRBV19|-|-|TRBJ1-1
TGTGCCAGTAGTAAGACAGAGTCCACTGAAGCTTTCTTT
CASSKTESTEAFF
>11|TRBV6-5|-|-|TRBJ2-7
TGTGCCAGCAGTTATGAGTACGAGCAGTACTTC
CASSYEYEQYF
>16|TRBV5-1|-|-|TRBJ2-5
TGCGCCAGCAGCTCCTCACGGGGTGGCCAGGGGGAGACCCAGTACTTC
CASSSSRGGQGETQYF
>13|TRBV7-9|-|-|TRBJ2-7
TGTGCCAGCAGCTCCCAGGGGCCCTACGAGCAGTACTTC
CASSSQGPYEQYF
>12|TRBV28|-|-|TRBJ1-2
TGTGCCAGCAGCGCCGGGGACTATGGCTACACCTTC
CASSAGDYGYTF
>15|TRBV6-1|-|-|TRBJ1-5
TGTGCCAGCAGCCAATCGACACATAGCAATCAGCCCCAGCATTTT
CASSQSTHSNQPQHF
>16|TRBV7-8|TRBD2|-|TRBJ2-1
TGTGCCAGCAGCTATGGCGCCGGGACTAACTACAATGAGCAGTTCTTC
CASSYGAGTNYNEQFF
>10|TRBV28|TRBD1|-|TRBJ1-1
TGTGCCAGCAGCGACAGGGGGCCGGTCTTT
CASSDRGPVF
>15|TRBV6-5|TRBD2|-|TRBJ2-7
TGTGCCAGCAGGGGGACTAGCGGGGGCCGGGGGGAGCAGTACTTC
CASRGTSGGRGEQYF
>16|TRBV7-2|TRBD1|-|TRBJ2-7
TGTGCCAGCAGCCAGGGGGCCGGGACAGGGATTGGCGAGCAGTACTTC
CASSQGAGTGIGEQYF
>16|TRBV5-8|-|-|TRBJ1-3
TGTGCCAGCAGCCCCCCTGACAGGTTGACTGGAAACACCATATATTTT
CASSPPDRLTGNTIYF
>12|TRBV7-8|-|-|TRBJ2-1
TGTGCCAGCAGCGACTCAAACAATGAGCAGTTCTTC
CASSDSNNEQFF
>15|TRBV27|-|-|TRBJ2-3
TGTGCCAGCAGTGCTGGACTATTTAGCACAGATACGCAGTATTTT
CASSAGLFSTDTQYF
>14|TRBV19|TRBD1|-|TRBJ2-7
TGTGCCAGTAGTTTCCGGGACAGGGCCTACGAGCAGTACTTC
CASSFRDRAYEQYF
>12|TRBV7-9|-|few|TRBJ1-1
TGTGCCAGCAGCTACCTCGAGACTGAAGCTTTCTTT
CASSYLETEAFF
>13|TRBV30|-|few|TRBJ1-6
TGTGCCTGGGAGCCCTCCTATAATTCACCCCTCCACTTT
CAWEPSYNSPLHF
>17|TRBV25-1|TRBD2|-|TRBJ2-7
TGTGCCAGCAGTGACCCAGGACTAGCGGGAGTAAAATCCGAGCAGTACTTC
CASSDPGLAGVKSEQYF
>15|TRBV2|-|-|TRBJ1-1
TGTGCCAGCAGTGAACTTACCTTTCAGGACACTGAAGCTTTCTTT
CASSELTFQDTEAFF
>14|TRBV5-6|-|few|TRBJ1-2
TGTGCCAGCAGCTTTCGTGACAGGTTTACGAGCTACACCTTC
CASSFRDRFTSYTF
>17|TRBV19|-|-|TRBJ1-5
TGTGCCAGTAGTGGGGGGACGGTTCCATATAGCAATCAGCCCCAGCATTTT
CASSGGTVPYSNQPQHF
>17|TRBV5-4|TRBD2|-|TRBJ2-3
TGTGCCAGCAGCTTGATAGGGGCGGGGGAGGTCACCCGTACGCAGTATTTT
CASSLIGAGEVTRTQYF
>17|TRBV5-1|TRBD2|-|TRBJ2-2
TGCGCCAGCACCCCCCTTCCCGGGACTAGCGGGACCGGGGAGCTGTTTTTT
CASTPLPGTSGTGELFF
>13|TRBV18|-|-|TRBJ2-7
TGTGCCAGCTCACCGGGGCAGGGGGGCGAGCAGTACTTC
CASSPGQGGEQYF
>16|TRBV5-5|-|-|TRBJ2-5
TGTGCCAGCAGCCCTCTTTCCGGGACACCCAAAGAGACCCAGTACTTC
CASSPLSGTPKETQYF
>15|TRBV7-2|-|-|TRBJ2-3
TGTGCCAGCAGCCGGAGCGTCTTCGACACAGATACGCAGTATTTT
CASSRSVFDTDTQYF
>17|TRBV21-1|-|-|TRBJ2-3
TGTGCCAGCAGCAAACCGGGGACTATCCTTTACACAGATACGCAGTATTTT
CASSKPGTILYTDTQYF
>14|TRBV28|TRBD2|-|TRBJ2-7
TGTGCCAGCACCCCCGGGACTAGCGGAGGCGAGCAGTACTTC
CASTPGTSGGEQYF
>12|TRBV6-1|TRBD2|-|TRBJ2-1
TGTACTGTCGCGGGAGGGGGGAATGAGCAGTTCTTC
CTVAGGGNEQFF
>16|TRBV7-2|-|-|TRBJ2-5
TGTGCCAGCAGCTTAGCTGGGGGCACAGGGTTCGGGACCCAGTACTTC
CASSLAGGTGFGTQYF
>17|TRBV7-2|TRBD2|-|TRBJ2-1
TGTGCCAGCAGCCCGCGGACTAGCGGGGGAGTTCGGAATGAGCAGTTCTTC
CASSPRTSGGVRNEQFF
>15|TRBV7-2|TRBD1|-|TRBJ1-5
TGTGCCAGCAGCTTAAACAGGGGGCAAATTCAGCCCCAGCATTTT
CASSLNRGQIQPQHF